These 17 T cell receptor beta chains came from one sample sequenced in a study of blood T cell repertoires in COVID-19. TCRdb keeps only in-frame clones here, not all; method: immunoSEQ multiplex PCR. In the table there are about 290,000 clones, just under 85% of which are singletons. The sample was peripheral blood. The receptors were gathered from a woman in her 50s with active or convalescent COVID-19.

CDR3 nucleotides: TGCAGTGCTAGTGCCGGGCAGGGTGTCTGGACCTTC. Encoded protein: CSASAGQGVWTF. The chain carries TRBV20-1 and TRBJ1-2; D is possibly TRBD1 (5 bases). The germline CDR1 and CDR2 sequences are DFQATT and SNEGSKA (reference sequence). With 3 bases removed from V and 14 bases from J, the gap between germline ends came to 19 bases. The CDR3 runs to 12 residues.

The V call is TRBV2, the J call TRBJ2-3; D might be TRBD1 (7 bases). The CDR3 consists of 15 residues. Trimming cost V 7 bases and J 3 bases, with 17 bases left between them. Looked up from germline, CDR1 is SNHLY and CDR2 is FYNNEI. The chain's CDR3 is CASTSRAGGTDTQYF. The CDR3 coding sequence is TGTGCCAGCACCTCCCGGGCAGGGGGGACAGATACGCAGTATTTT.

The chain combines TRBV11-2 with TRBJ2-1, with D perhaps TRBD1 (5 bases). V lost 5 bases to trimming and J lost 9 bases, with 11 bases between them. CDR1 SGHAT and CDR2 FQNNGV come from the germline V gene. The CDR3 is 12 residues long. CDR3 residues: CASSLDRSEQFF. Written as DNA, the CDR3 is TGTGCCAGCAGCCTTGACAGAAGTGAGCAGTTCTTC.

The J gene is TRBJ2-1, the V gene TRBV3-1 (or the pseudogene TRBV3-2); 10 bases agree with TRBD2. This CDR3 has 15 residues. Trimming removed 2 bases from V and 7 bases from J; junction bases left unmatched: 5. The germline gives CDR1 LGHDT, CDR2 YNNKEL (reference sequence). The CDR3 DNA follows: TGTGCCAGCAGCCAAACCCTAGCGGGAGAAAATGAGCAGTTCTTC. Its translation: CASSQTLAGENEQFF.

This chain connects TRBV6-2 or TRBV6-3 to TRBJ1-4; D possibly corresponds to TRBD1 (6 bases). This CDR3 has 14 residues. In germline, CDR1 is MNHEY, CDR2 SVGEGT. V was trimmed by 4 bases and J by 3 bases, leaving 9 bases between them. CDR3 sequence (DNA): TGTGCCAGCAGTTCCGGGACACCTAATGAAAAACTGTTTTTT. It is translated as CASSSGTPNEKLFF.

CDR3 loop: CASSQYWREGLETQYF. In DNA, the CDR3 is TGTGCCAGCAGCCAATATTGGCGGGAGGGCCTGGAGACCCAGTACTTC. V usage is TRBV14 and J usage is TRBJ2-5; 9 bases map to TRBD2. The germline V gene has CDR1 SGHDN and CDR2 FVKESK. V shed 2 bases and J 5 bases; nucleotides not matched to a gene: 9. The CDR3 extends over 16 amino acids.

This clone was recorded only once. The chain combines TRBV2 with TRBJ2-2, with TRBD1 matching over 10 bases. The CDR3 runs to 16 residues. CDR1 and CDR2 (germline): SNHLY, FYNNEI. J gave up 1 base and V 6 bases, and 5 bases lay outside the gene matches. In DNA form, the CDR3 reads TGTGCCAGCAGAGCGAGGACAGGGGGGAACACCGGGGAGCTGTTTTTT. Residues: CASRARTGGNTGELFF.

The chain employs TRBV4-2 and TRBJ1-6, with unresolved D. Germline V gene sequence: CDR1 LGHNA, CDR2 YNFKEQ. V was cut by 0 bases and J by 14 bases, with 8 bases left in between. CDR3 length equals 12 residues. CDR3 nucleotide sequence: TGTGCCAGCAGCCAAGATCCCCAAACCCTCCACTTT. Protein: CASSQDPQTLHF.

This chain connects TRBV11-2 to TRBJ2-1, with 11 bases that match TRBD2. The CDR3 is 15 amino acids. The ends lost 5 bases at V and 7 bases at J; junction bases unmatched: 7. The germline V gene encodes CDR1 SGHAT and CDR2 FQNNGV. CDR3 amino acids: CASSRGLAVGNEQFF. As DNA, the CDR3 is TGTGCCAGCAGCCGGGGACTAGCGGTAGGAAATGAGCAGTTCTTC.

This chain joins TRBV7-9 and TRBJ1-2; 8 bases line up with TRBD1. The CDR3 sequence is 13 residues long. The V and J ends lost 6 bases and 9 bases, in that order; junction bases with no gene match: 9. Germline-derived CDR1 and CDR2 are SEHNR and FQNEAQ (reference sequence). The DNA of the CDR3 is TGTGCCAGCAGTGACCAGGGGGCACAGAGCTACACCTTC. Protein sequence: CASSDQGAQSYTF.

The gene calls are TRBV3-1 (or the pseudogene TRBV3-2) and TRBJ2-7; no reliable D call. Germline values: CDR1 LGHDT, CDR2 YNNKEL (reference sequence). The CDR3 length is 12 residues. V was cut by 3 bases and J by 0 bases, with 3 bases left in between. The CDR3 spells CASSHSSYEQYF. CDR3 DNA sequence: TGTGCCAGCAGCCACAGCTCCTACGAGCAGTACTTC.

The chain carries TRBV11-2 and TRBJ1-5, with unresolved D. Looked up from germline, CDR1 is SGHAT and CDR2 is FQNNGV. V gave up 5 bases and J gave up 0 bases, with 8 bases separating them. This CDR3 has 14 amino acids. The CDR3 protein is CASSTSNSNQPQHF. The CDR3, as DNA: TGTGCCAGCAGCACTTCTAATAGCAATCAGCCCCAGCATTTT.

The V gene is TRBV5-5, the J gene TRBJ1-5, with D maybe TRBD1 (6 bases). Germline V gives CDR1 SGHKS, CDR2 YYEKEE (reference sequence). This CDR3 comprises 17 residues. V was clipped by 4 bases and J by 6 bases, with 23 bases between them. The CDR3 loop is CASSPLIGLQGGQPQHF. Here the CDR3 DNA reads TGTGCCAGCAGCCCCCTCATTGGGTTACAGGGCGGTCAGCCCCAGCATTTT. Full variable domain (rest looked up from reference TRBV5-5 and TRBJ1-5): DAGVTQSPTHLIKTRGQQVTLRCSPISGHKSVSWYQQVLGQGPQFIFQYYEKEERGRGNFPDRFSARQFPNYSSELNVNALLLGDSALYLCASSPLIGLQGGQPQHFGDGTRLSIL.

The rearrangement links TRBV24-1 to TRBJ1-3, with TRBD1 as a possible D gene (6 bases). This CDR3 has 16 amino acids. Germline CDR1 KGHDR, CDR2 SFDVKD. V was shortened by 7 bases and J by 0 bases, with 15 bases between the two germline ends. CDR3 in DNA: TGTGCCACCAGGGAACAGGGTTCCTTCTCTGGAAACACCATATATTTT. This translates into CATREQGSFSGNTIYF.

V and J are TRBV4-1 and TRBJ2-7, with TRBD2 identical over 10 bases. V was pared by 4 bases and J by 3 bases, with 9 bases of the junction left unmatched. The CDR3 length is 16 residues. Germline-derived CDR1 and CDR2 are MGHRA and YSYEKL. The CDR3 DNA sequence: TGCGCCAGCAGCCTTCAGGGAGCGGGAGGGGGCTACGAGCAGTACTTC. This gives the protein CASSLQGAGGGYEQYF.

This clone was counted between two and nine times. The chain carries TRBV28 and TRBJ1-1, with 7 bases lining up with TRBD1. The CDR3 loop spans 15 amino acids. Germline trimming cut 6 bases from V and 1 base from J; bases unmatched to any gene: 8. Germline CDR1 reads MDHEN; CDR2 reads SYDVKM. The CDR3 nucleotides are TGTGCCAGCAGCAGGACCGGGACAGCGAACACTGAAGCTTTCTTT. Amino acids: CASSRTGTANTEAFF.

In its sample, this clone was seen a few times. This chain joins TRBV7-2 and TRBJ1-1; no clear D. Per the germline V gene, CDR1 is SGHTA and CDR2 is FQGNSA. V was pared by 1 base and J by 1 base, with 7 bases between. CDR3 length: 14 residues. The CDR3 sequence: CASSLERGNTEAFF. The CDR3 DNA follows: TGTGCCAGCAGCTTAGAGCGGGGGAACACTGAAGCTTTCTTT.